Presented here are 29 T cell receptor beta chains from one specimen sequenced in a study of blood T cell repertoires in COVID-19. The method was immunoSEQ multiplex PCR; TCRdb's version includes in-frame clones alone and lacks a portion of them. The table records around 160,000 clones, roughly 79% of them present only once. The sample taken for sequencing was peripheral blood. The receptor set was obtained from a human donor with acute or convalescent COVID-19. The donor label of this sample is uncertain.

This clone has just a few counts. V usage is TRBV19 and J usage is TRBJ2-5; 12 nucleotides align to TRBD2. CDR1 and CDR2 from the germline V gene are LNHDA and SQIVND (reference sequence). The CDR3 totals 16 residues. V lost 8 bases, J lost 1 base, and 8 bases stayed unmatched. The CDR3 coding sequence is TGTGCCAGTTCCTTACTAGCGGGGGGTTTCCAAGAGACCCAGTACTTC. Its translation: CASSLLAGGFQETQYF.

The chain employs TRBV5-1 and TRBJ1-1; tentative D call: TRBD1 (6 bases). V was cut by 3 bases and J by 0 bases, with 9 bases left in between. In germline, CDR1 is SGHRS, CDR2 YFSETQ. CDR3 size: 14 residues. As DNA, the CDR3 is TGCGCCAGCAGCTCCAGGGGCTTGAACACTGAAGCTTTCTTT. Its translation is CASSSRGLNTEAFF.

The chain couples TRBV24-1 to TRBJ1-5, with D possibly being TRBD1 (6 bases). V lost 9 bases, J lost 2 bases, and 22 bases lay in between. This CDR3 spans 17 amino acids. The germline gives CDR1 KGHDR, CDR2 SFDVKD. CDR3 sequence reads: CATQRGGTLPGNQPQHF. The CDR3 nucleotides are TGTGCCACCCAGAGAGGGGGTACCCTGCCTGGCAATCAGCCCCAGCATTTT.

This clone was detected once. V gene TRBV7-8 combines with J gene TRBJ1-1, with D maybe TRBD1 (5 bases). The V end was cut by 3 bases, the J end by 2 bases, with 13 bases between. The CDR3 is made up of 15 amino acids. Germline-derived CDR1 and CDR2 are SGHVS and FQNEAQ. In DNA, the CDR3 is TGTGCCAGCAGCTTTTTGACAGAAGTTAACACTGAAGCTTTCTTT. It encodes CASSFLTEVNTEAFF. The variable domain in full, completed from reference TRBV7-8 and TRBJ1-1, reads GAGVSQSPRYKVAKRGQDVALRCDPISGHVSLFWYQQALGQGPEFLTYFQNEAQLDKSGLPSDRFFAERPEGSVSTLKIQRTQQEDSAVYLCASSFLTEVNTEAFFGQGTRLTVV.

The chain uses TRBV27 and TRBJ2-3; maybe TRBD1 (6 bases). The CDR3 sequence is 15 residues long. Trimming removed 8 bases at V and 4 bases at J, with 19 bases between. CDR1 and CDR2 from the germline V gene are MNHEY and SMNVEV (reference sequence). The CDR3 DNA follows: TGTGCCAGCGACCTCCACCCCAGGGGATCAGATACGCAGTATTTT. Its translation: CASDLHPRGSDTQYF.

The chain joins TRBV30 to TRBJ1-6; the match to TRBD1 covers 12 bases. V dropped 4 bases and J dropped 7; count of bases not matched to a gene: 14. CDR3 length: 18 residues. Germline-derived CDR1 and CDR2 are GTSNPN and SVGIG (reference sequence). CDR3 nucleotides: TGTGCCTGGACCCGGGACAGGGGGCGATTCTTGGGGAATTCACCCCTCCACTTT. It codes for CAWTRDRGRFLGNSPLHF.

This rearrangement joins TRBV13 to TRBJ2-1; 12 bases fit TRBD2. CDR3 length: 12 residues. J gave up 14 bases and V 5 bases, and 4 bases lay outside the gene matches. Germline CDR1 and CDR2: PRHDT and FYEKMQ (reference sequence). The CDR3 region is CASSRLAGEEFF. Here the CDR3 DNA reads TGTGCCAGCAGCCGACTAGCGGGGGAGGAGTTCTTC.

V is TRBV9 and J is TRBJ2-5, with TRBD2 identical over 11 bases. Trimming removed 2 bases from V and 5 bases from J; junction bases left unmatched: 5. The CDR3 length is 15 residues. Germline lookup yields CDR1 SGDLS and CDR2 YYNGEE. CDR3 bases: TGTGCCAGCAGCGTTAGCGGGGGGGCCTCCGAGACCCAGTACTTC. Translating gives CASSVSGGASETQYF.

The chain combines TRBV10-3 with TRBJ2-1; 8 nucleotides agree with TRBD2. Unmatched junction bases numbered 10, after V lost 6 bases and J lost 6 bases. Germline lookup yields CDR1 ENHRY and CDR2 SYGVKD. The CDR3 contains 15 residues. The CDR3 sequence is CAISLTSGNSNEQFF. Written as DNA, the CDR3 is TGTGCCATCAGCCTTACTAGCGGTAACTCCAATGAGCAGTTCTTC.

The gene calls are TRBV9 and TRBJ2-1; TRBD1 might be the D (5 bases). V dropped 5 bases and J dropped 12 bases, with 15 bases sitting between them. Germline V gives CDR1 SGDLS, CDR2 YYNGEE. CDR3 length: 12 amino acids. In DNA, the CDR3 is TGTGCCAGCAGTGTCAATCAGGGTCCGCAGTTCTTC. As protein: CASSVNQGPQFF.

This chain joins TRBV29-1 and TRBJ1-2; 11 nucleotides align to TRBD1. Unmatched junction bases numbered 4, after V lost 6 bases and J lost 1 base. Germline assignment: CDR1 SQVTM and CDR2 ANQGSEA. CDR3 length: 14 residues. The CDR3 DNA is TGCAGCGTAGCGGACAGGGGGCTTAACTATGGCTACACCTTC. Protein product: CSVADRGLNYGYTF.

This clone was recorded a few times. V is TRBV9 and J is TRBJ1-2, with 7 bases matching TRBD1. Germline V lookup: CDR1 SGDLS, CDR2 YYNGEE. The V gene end was trimmed by 4 bases and the J gene end by 6 bases; junction bases not matched to a gene: 9. The CDR3 is 14 amino acids. The CDR3 nucleotides are TGTGCCAGCAGCTCGCAACGACAGGGACATGGCTACACCTTC. It translates to CASSSQRQGHGYTF.

The chain combines TRBV5-1 with TRBJ1-2; D remains ambiguous. The ends were cut back, 0 bases at V and 4 bases at J, with 10 bases in the middle. This CDR3 comprises 14 residues. CDR1 is SGHRS, CDR2 YFSETQ, per germline. The CDR3: CASSLENAFYGYTF. CDR3 coding DNA: TGCGCCAGCAGCTTGGAGAACGCGTTCTATGGCTACACCTTC.

V is TRBV21-1 and J is TRBJ2-6; the D call in the table, TRBD1, was not verified against the DNA. TRBV21-1 is a pseudogene locus. The CDR3 spans 22 residues. DNA for the CDR3: TGTGCCAGCAGCCCCCTCCTCACAAGGAAAGACAGGCCCGGTACCGGGGCCAACGTCCTGACTTTC. This gives the protein CASSPLLTRKDRPGTGANVLTF.

The sample holds a few counts of this clone. The chain recombines TRBV29-1 with TRBJ1-1, with D perhaps matching TRBD1 (6 bases). The ends were cut back, 6 bases at V and 4 bases at J, with 18 bases in the middle. The CDR3 sequence is 14 residues long. CDR1 and CDR2 from the germline V gene are SQVTM and ANQGSEA. For the CDR3, the DNA is TGCAGCGTCGGGGGGCCGTCGTTTATCACTGAAGCTTTCTTT. Translated: CSVGGPSFITEAFF.

The J gene is TRBJ2-5, the V gene TRBV2; perhaps TRBD1 as D (6 bases). V lost 6 bases, J lost 7 bases, and 12 bases lay in between. CDR1 is SNHLY, CDR2 FYNNEI, per germline. There are 12 residues in the CDR3. CDR3 DNA: TGTGCCAGCAGCCGGACAGTCGGGACCCAGTACTTC. Amino acids: CASSRTVGTQYF.

The chain is built from TRBV5-4 and TRBJ1-4; the match to TRBD1 covers 10 bases. Germline V lookup: CDR1 SGHNT, CDR2 YYREEE (reference sequence). J was trimmed by 6 bases and V by 2 bases; bases with no gene match: 4. The CDR3 is 15 residues long. The CDR3 protein is CASSFGTGEYEKLFF. The DNA of the CDR3 is TGTGCCAGCAGCTTCGGGACAGGGGAATATGAAAAACTGTTTTTT.

This clone appeared once. V gene TRBV7-3 combines with J gene TRBJ2-3, with D perhaps matching TRBD2 (6 bases). V lost 5 bases and J 2 bases, leaving 11 bases between the germline ends. The CDR3 is 14 residues long. Germline V gene data show CDR1 as SGHTA and CDR2 as FQGTGA. The CDR3 DNA reads as TGTGCCAGCAGCCAACGGGGGTTCACAGATACGCAGTATTTT. Encoded protein: CASSQRGFTDTQYF.

The chain couples TRBV9 to TRBJ1-4; the D is unclear. V lost 0 bases and J lost 7, with 16 bases in between. CDR3 length: 16 residues. Germline CDR1 is SGDLS and CDR2 is YYNGEE. The CDR3 nucleotides are TGTGCCAGCAGCGTAGGGGGTATAGGAGGGCGTGAAAAACTGTTTTTT. It translates to CASSVGGIGGREKLFF.

The J gene is TRBJ2-6, the V gene TRBV9; perhaps TRBD2 as D (6 bases). Germline V gene data show CDR1 as SGDLS and CDR2 as YYNGEE. V was shortened by 0 bases and J by 2 bases, with 12 bases between the two germline ends. The CDR3 runs to 17 residues. The CDR3 nucleotides read TGTGCCAGCAGCGTAGCTAGCGCCCTCCCTGGGGCCAACGTCCTGACTTTC. Translation: CASSVASALPGANVLTF.

The chain employs TRBV9 and TRBJ1-4, with 8 positions matching TRBD1. V shed 4 bases, J shed 8 bases, and the junction held 10 bases outside the gene matches. The CDR3 consists of 15 residues. The V gene's germline CDR1 is SGDLS and CDR2 YYNGEE. Here the CDR3 DNA reads TGTGCCAGCAGCCATAATCAGGGGGCAGGAGAAAAACTGTTTTTT. Translated: CASSHNQGAGEKLFF.

The chain couples TRBV25-1 to TRBJ1-1; D is ambiguous. The V end was cut by 9 bases, the J end by 4 bases, with 9 bases between. The CDR3 consists of 11 residues. In germline, CDR1 is MGHDK, CDR2 SYGVNS. CDR3 loop: CASKRSTEAFF. CDR3 DNA: TGTGCCAGTAAGAGGAGCACTGAAGCTTTCTTT.

The chain is built from TRBV2 and TRBJ1-1, with TRBD1 matching over 10 bases. Germline V lookup: CDR1 SNHLY, CDR2 FYNNEI. After removal of 6 bases from V and 5 bases from J, the junction contained 9 bases not matched to a gene. The CDR3 extends over 15 amino acids. CDR3 coding DNA: TGTGCCAGCAGCCGACAGGGGGCGTCTGGGACTGAAGCTTTCTTT. It is translated as CASSRQGASGTEAFF.

The chain combines TRBV27 with TRBJ1-1, with 7 bases aligning to TRBD1. CDR1 is MNHEY and CDR2 is SMNVEV in the germline V gene (reference sequence). The CDR3 is made up of 13 amino acids. V trimming: 4 bases; J trimming: 6 bases; junction bases outside the gene matches: 5. The CDR3 here is CASSWTGHPEAFF. The CDR3 coding sequence is TGTGCCAGCAGTTGGACAGGCCACCCTGAAGCTTTCTTT.

In its sample, this clone was seen a few times. The rearrangement links TRBV5-5 to TRBJ2-6; possible D gene TRBD1, 6 bases. V was pared by 4 bases and J by 0 bases, with 14 bases between. The CDR3 loop spans 17 amino acids. Germline CDR1 is SGHKS and CDR2 is YYEKEE (reference sequence). CDR3 residues: CASSPWTENSGANVLTF. CDR3 coding DNA: TGTGCCAGCAGCCCCTGGACAGAAAACTCTGGGGCCAACGTCCTGACTTTC. The whole variable domain, remainder taken from reference TRBV5-5 and TRBJ2-6, is DAGVTQSPTHLIKTRGQQVTLRCSPISGHKSVSWYQQVLGQGPQFIFQYYEKEERGRGNFPDRFSARQFPNYSSELNVNALLLGDSALYLCASSPWTENSGANVLTFGAGSRLTVL.

The chain employs TRBV9 and TRBJ2-6; D is perhaps TRBD2 (6 bases). V gave up 0 bases and J gave up 2 bases, with 12 bases separating them. From germline, CDR1 is SGDLS and CDR2 YYNGEE. The CDR3 has 17 amino acids. The CDR3 region is CASSVAGAIPGANVLTF. In DNA form, the CDR3 reads TGTGCCAGCAGCGTAGCGGGAGCAATACCTGGGGCCAACGTCCTGACTTTC. Full variable domain (rest looked up from reference TRBV9 and TRBJ2-6): DSGVTQTPKHLITATGQRVTLRCSPRSGDLSVYWYQQSLDQGLQFLIQYYNGEERAKGNILERFSAQQFPDLHSELNLSSLELGDSALYFCASSVAGAIPGANVLTFGAGSRLTVL.

In its sample, this clone was seen a few times. V usage is TRBV11-2 and J usage is TRBJ2-7; 7 nucleotides line up with TRBD1. The V and J ends lost 1 base and 9 bases, in that order; junction bases with no gene match: 6. Germline-derived CDR1 and CDR2 are SGHAT and FQNNGV. This CDR3 has 13 residues. CDR3: CASSLVEGAPQYV. The CDR3 DNA sequence: TGTGCCAGCAGCTTAGTAGAGGGGGCACCGCAGTACGTC.

This clone is a singleton in its sample. The V call is TRBV19, the J call TRBJ1-2, with D possibly matching TRBD1 (6 bases). The germline V gene has CDR1 LNHDA and CDR2 SQIVND (reference sequence). This CDR3 contains 15 residues. V lost 6 bases to trimming and J lost 2 bases, with 16 bases between them. The CDR3 spells CASRMAGGKNYGYTF. The CDR3 DNA follows: TGTGCCAGTAGGATGGCGGGGGGCAAAAACTATGGCTACACCTTC.

This clone occurred a few times. This sequence joins TRBV5-6 and TRBJ1-2; 7 bases agree with TRBD1. This CDR3 is 13 amino acids long. The germline gives CDR1 SGHDT, CDR2 YYEEEE. V lost 3 bases to trimming and J lost 6 bases; unmatched junction nucleotides: 5. The CDR3 protein is CASSSGQIDGYTF. In DNA form, the CDR3 reads TGTGCCAGCAGCTCGGGACAGATAGATGGCTACACCTTC.